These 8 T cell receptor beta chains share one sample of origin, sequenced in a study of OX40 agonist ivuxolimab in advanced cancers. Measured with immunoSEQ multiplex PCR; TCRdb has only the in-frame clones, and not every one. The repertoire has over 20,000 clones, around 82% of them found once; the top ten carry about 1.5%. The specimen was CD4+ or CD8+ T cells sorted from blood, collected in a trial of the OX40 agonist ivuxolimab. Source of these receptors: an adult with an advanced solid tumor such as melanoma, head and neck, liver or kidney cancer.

DNA of the CDR3: TGTGCCAGCAGTTACACCCCGGCAGGGCGAGGCGAAAAACTGTTTTTT. This codes for CASSYTPAGRGEKLFF. This chain uses TRBV6-5 with TRBJ1-4; TRBD1 is a possible D gene (5 bases). CDR1 and CDR2 (germline): MNHEY, SVGAGI. Trimming pared 2 bases from V and 8 bases from J, leaving 18 bases between. The CDR3 has 16 residues.

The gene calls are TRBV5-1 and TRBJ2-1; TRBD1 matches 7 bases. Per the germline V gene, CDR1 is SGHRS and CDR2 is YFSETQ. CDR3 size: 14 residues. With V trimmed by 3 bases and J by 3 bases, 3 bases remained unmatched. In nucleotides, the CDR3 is TGCGCCAGCAGCTCTCGGACAGGCTACAATGAGCAGTTCTTC. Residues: CASSSRTGYNEQFF.

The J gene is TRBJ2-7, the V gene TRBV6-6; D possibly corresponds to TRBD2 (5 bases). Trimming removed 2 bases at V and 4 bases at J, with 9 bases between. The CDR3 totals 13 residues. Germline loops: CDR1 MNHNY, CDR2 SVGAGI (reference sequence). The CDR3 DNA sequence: TGTGCCAGCAGTTACGATCGGGGTTACGAGCAGTACTTC. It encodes CASSYDRGYEQYF.

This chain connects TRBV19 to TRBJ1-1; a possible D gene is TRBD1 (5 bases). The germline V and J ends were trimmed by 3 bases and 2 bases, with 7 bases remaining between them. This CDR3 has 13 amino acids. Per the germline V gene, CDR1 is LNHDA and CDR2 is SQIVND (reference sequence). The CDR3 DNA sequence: TGTGCCAGTAGTATGACAGACAACACTGAAGCTTTCTTT. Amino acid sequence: CASSMTDNTEAFF.

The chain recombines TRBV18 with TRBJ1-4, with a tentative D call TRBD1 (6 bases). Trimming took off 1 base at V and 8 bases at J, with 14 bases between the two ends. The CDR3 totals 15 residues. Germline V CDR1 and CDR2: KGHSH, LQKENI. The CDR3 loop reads CASSPRQDHGEKLFF. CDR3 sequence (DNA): TGTGCCAGCTCACCACGACAGGATCATGGGGAAAAACTGTTTTTT.

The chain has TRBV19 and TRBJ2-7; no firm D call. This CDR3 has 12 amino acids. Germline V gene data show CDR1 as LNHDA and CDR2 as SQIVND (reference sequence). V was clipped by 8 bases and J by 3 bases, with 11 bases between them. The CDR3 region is CASGKGNYEQYF. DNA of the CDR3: TGTGCCAGTGGTAAGGGCAACTACGAGCAGTACTTC.

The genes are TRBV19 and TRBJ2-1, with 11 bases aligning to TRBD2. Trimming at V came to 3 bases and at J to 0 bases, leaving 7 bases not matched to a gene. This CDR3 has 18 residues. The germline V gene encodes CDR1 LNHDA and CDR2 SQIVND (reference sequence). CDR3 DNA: TGTGCCAGTAGTATTTCGGGACTAGCGGACAGCTCCTACAATGAGCAGTTCTTC. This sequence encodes CASSISGLADSSYNEQFF.

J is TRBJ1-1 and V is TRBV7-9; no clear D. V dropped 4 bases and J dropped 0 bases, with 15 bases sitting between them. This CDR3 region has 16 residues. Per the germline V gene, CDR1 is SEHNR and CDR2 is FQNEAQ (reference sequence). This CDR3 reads CASSSSLLNMNTEAFF. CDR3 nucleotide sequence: TGTGCCAGCAGCTCCAGTCTTTTGAACATGAACACTGAAGCTTTCTTT.